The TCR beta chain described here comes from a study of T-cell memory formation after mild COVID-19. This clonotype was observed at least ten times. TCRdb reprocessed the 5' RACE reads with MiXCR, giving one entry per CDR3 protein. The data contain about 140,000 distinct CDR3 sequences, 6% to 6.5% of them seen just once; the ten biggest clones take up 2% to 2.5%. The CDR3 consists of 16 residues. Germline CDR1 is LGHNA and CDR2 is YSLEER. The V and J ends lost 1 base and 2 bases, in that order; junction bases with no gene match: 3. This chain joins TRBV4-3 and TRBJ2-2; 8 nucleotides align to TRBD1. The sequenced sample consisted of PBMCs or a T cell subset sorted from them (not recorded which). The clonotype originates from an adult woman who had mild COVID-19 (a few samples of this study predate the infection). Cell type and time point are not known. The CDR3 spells CASSQGQGANTGELFF. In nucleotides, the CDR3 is TGCGCCAGCAGCCAAGGGCAGGGGGCTAACACCGGGGAGCTGTTTTTT.